This T cell receptor (beta chain) was retrieved from a study of T cell changes during pregnancy in multiple sclerosis. The assay was immunoSEQ multiplex PCR, and TCRdb's table has in-frame clones only and misses some. The sample contains under 80,000 clones, 94% of which appear only once. The CDR3 spans 15 residues. The trim removed 0 bases at V and 2 bases at J, leaving 2 bases unmatched. Per germline, CDR1 SGHTA and CDR2 FQGTGA. The sample here was peripheral blood, taken in the third trimester of pregnancy. The V gene is TRBV7-3, the J gene TRBJ2-3, with TRBD1 identical over 7 bases. The source is a female donor with multiple sclerosis, enrolled in a pregnancy study. The CDR3 protein is CASSLTGQSTDTQYF. In DNA, the CDR3 is TGTGCCAGCAGCTTAACGGGACAGTCCACAGATACGCAGTATTTT.